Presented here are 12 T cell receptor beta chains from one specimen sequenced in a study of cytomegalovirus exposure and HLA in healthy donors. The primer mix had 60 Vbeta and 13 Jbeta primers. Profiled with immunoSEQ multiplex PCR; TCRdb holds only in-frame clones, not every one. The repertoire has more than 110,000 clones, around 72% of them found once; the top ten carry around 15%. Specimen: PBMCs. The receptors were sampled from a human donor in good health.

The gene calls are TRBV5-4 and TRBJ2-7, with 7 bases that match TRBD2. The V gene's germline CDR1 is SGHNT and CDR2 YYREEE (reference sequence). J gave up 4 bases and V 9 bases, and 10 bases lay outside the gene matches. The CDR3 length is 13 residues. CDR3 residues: CAMRGGSAYEQYF. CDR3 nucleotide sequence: TGTGCCATGAGGGGCGGGAGTGCTTACGAGCAGTACTTC.

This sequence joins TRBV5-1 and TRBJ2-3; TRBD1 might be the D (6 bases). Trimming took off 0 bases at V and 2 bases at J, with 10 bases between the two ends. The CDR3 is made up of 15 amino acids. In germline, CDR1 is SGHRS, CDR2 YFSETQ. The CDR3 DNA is TGCGCCAGCAGCTTGGGGGGGCTTATCACAGATACGCAGTATTTT. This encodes CASSLGGLITDTQYF.

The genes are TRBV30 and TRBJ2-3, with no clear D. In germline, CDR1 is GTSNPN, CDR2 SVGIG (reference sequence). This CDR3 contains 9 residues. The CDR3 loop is CAPTDTQYF. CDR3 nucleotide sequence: TGTGCTCCGACTGATACGCAGTATTTT.

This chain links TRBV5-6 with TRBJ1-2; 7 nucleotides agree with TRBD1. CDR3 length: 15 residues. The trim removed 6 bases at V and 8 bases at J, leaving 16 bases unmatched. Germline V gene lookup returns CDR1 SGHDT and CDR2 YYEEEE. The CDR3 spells CASIFFGLNRGGYTF. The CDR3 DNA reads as TGTGCCAGCATCTTCTTTGGATTGAACAGGGGAGGCTACACCTTC.

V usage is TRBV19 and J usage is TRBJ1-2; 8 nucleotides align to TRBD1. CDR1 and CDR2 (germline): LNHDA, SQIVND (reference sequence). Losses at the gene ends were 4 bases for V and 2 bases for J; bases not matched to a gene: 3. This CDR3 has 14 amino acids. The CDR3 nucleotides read TGTGCCAGTAGTAGGACAGGGACCAACTATGGCTACACCTTC. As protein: CASSRTGTNYGYTF.

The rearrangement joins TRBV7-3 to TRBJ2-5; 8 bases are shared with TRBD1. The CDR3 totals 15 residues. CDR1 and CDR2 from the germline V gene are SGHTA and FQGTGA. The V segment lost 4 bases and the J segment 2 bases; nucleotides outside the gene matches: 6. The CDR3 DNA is TGTGCCAGCAGCTCAGGACAGGGTGGGCAAGAGACCCAGTACTTC. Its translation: CASSSGQGGQETQYF.

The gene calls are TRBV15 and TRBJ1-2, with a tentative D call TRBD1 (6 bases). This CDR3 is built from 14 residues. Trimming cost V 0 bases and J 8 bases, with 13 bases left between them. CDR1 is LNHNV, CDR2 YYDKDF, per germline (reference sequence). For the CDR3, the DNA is TGTGCCACCAGCAGAGATCCGGGTACAGGGGGCTACACCTTC. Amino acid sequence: CATSRDPGTGGYTF.

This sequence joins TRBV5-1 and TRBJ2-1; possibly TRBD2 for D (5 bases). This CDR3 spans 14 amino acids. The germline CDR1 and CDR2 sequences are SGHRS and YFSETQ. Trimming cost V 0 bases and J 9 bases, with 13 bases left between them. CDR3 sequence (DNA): TGCGCCAGCAGCTTGGAACTAGGAACCGGTGAGCAGTTCTTC. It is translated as CASSLELGTGEQFF.

The CDR3 DNA reads as TGTGCCACCAGCAGAAACCGGAATGGACAGGACCTAACCTACGAGCAGTACTTC. Its protein product is CATSRNRNGQDLTYEQYF. The V gene is TRBV15, the J gene TRBJ2-7; TRBD1 matches 7 bases. The CDR3 runs 18 residues. Germline V gene lookup returns CDR1 LNHNV and CDR2 YYDKDF (reference sequence). The junction had 15 bases not matched to a gene; V was cut back by 2 bases and J by 2 bases.

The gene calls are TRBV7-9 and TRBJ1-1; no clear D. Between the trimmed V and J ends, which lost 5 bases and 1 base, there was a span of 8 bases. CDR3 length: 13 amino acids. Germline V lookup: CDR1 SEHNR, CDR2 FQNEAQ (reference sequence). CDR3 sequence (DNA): TGTGCCAGCAGCCCTAACAGGAACACTGAAGCTTTCTTT. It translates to CASSPNRNTEAFF.

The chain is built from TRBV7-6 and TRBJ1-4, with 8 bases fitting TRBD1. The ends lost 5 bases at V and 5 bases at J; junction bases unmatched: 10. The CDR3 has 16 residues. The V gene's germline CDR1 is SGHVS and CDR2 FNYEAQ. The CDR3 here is CASSHPSGQANEKLFF. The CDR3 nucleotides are TGTGCCAGCAGCCACCCTTCGGGACAGGCCAATGAAAAACTGTTTTTT.

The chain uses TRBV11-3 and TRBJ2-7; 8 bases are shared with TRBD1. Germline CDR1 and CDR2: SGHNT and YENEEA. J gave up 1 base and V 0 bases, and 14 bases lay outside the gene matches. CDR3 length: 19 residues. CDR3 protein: CASSLERGINGTGSYEQYF. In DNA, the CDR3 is TGTGCCAGCAGCTTAGAGCGAGGAATCAACGGGACAGGATCCTACGAGCAGTACTTC.